The entry that follows covers one T cell receptor beta chain sequence. As yet, its antigen is unknown. This specimen comes from a study of T cell responses to AZD1222 COVID-19 vaccine. Produced via immunoSEQ multiplex PCR; TCRdb's table is partial and in-frame only. The table records around 110,000 clones, around nine tenths of them present only once. With 8 bases removed from V and 8 bases from J, the gap between germline ends came to 18 bases. The CDR3 has 13 residues. CDR1 and CDR2 from the germline V gene are MNHEY and SVGAGI. Regarding the study as a whole: Baseline serology detected seropositivity in only six AZD1222 recipients.

The TCR was taken from an adult who received the AZD1222 COVID-19 vaccine. The J gene is TRBJ1-1, the V gene TRBV6-5, with TRBD1 as a possible D gene (6 bases). Here the sequenced sample was peripheral blood, taken 28 days after the second AZD1222 dose. CDR3 sequence: CASRTGTTIEAFF. In nucleotides, the CDR3 is TGTGCCAGCCGCACTGGGACAACCATCGAAGCTTTCTTT.